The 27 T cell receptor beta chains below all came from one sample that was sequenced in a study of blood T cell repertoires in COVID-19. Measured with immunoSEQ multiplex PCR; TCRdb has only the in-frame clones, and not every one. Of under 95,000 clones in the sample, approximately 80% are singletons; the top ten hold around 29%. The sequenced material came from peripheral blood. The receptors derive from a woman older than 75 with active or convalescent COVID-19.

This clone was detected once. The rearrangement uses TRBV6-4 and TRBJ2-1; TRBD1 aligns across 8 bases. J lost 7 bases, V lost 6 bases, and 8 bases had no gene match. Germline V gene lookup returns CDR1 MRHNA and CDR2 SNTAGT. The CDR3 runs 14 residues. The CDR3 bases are TGTGCCAGCAGCACCGACAGGGGAAGTAATGAGCAGTTCTTC. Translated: CASSTDRGSNEQFF.

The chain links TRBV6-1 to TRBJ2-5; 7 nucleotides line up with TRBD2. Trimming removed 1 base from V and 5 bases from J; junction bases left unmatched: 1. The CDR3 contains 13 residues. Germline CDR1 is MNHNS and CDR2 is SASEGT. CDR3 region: CASSEEGGETQYF. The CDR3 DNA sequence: TGTGCCAGCAGTGAAGAGGGAGGGGAGACCCAGTACTTC.

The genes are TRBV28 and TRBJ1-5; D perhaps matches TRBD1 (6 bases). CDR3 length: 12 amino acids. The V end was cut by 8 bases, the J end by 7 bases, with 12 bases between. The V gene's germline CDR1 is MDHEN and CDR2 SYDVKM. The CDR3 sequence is CASGGANQPQHF. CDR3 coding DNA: TGTGCCAGCGGGGGGGCTAACCAGCCCCAGCATTTT.

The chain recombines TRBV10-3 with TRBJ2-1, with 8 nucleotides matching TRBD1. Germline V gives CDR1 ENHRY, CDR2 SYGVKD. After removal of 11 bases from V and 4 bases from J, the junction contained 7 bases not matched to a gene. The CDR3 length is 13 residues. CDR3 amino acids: CAVGTGLYNEQFF. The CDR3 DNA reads TGTGCCGTCGGGACAGGCCTTTACAATGAGCAGTTCTTC.

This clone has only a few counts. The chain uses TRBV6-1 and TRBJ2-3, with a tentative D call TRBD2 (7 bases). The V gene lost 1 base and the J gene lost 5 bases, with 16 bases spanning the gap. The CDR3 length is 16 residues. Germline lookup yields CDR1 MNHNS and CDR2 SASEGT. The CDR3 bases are TGTGCCAGCAGTGAAGAGGGGGAGGGGTTCAAAGATACGCAGTATTTT. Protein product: CASSEEGEGFKDTQYF.

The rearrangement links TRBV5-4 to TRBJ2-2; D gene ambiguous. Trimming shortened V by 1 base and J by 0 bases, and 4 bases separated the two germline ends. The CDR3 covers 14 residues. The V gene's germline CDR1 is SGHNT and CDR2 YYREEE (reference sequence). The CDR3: CASSLPANTGELFF. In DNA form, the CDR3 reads TGTGCCAGCAGCTTGCCCGCGAACACCGGGGAGCTGTTTTTT.

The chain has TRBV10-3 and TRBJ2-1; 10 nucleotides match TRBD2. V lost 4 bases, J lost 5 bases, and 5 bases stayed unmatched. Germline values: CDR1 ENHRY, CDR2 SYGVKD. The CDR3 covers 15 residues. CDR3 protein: CAISVGLAENNEQFF. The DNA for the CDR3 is TGTGCCATCAGTGTCGGACTAGCGGAAAACAATGAGCAGTTCTTC.

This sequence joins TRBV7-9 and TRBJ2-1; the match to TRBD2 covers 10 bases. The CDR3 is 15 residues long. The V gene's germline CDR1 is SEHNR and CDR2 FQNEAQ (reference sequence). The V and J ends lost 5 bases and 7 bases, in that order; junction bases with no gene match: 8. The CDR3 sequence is CASSGGLAIINEQFF. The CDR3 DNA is TGTGCCAGCAGCGGGGGACTAGCGATAATAAATGAGCAGTTCTTC.

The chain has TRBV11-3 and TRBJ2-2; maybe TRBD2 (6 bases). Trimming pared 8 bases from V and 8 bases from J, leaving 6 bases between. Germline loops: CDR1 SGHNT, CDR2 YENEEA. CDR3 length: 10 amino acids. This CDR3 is CASRGGELFF. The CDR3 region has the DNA TGTGCCAGCCGGGGGGGGGAGCTGTTTTTT.

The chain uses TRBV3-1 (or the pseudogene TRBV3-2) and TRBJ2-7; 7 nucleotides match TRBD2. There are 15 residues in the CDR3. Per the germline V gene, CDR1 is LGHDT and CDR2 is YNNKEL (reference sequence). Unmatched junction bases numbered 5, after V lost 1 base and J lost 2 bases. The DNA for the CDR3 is TGTGCCAGCAGCCAAGCTCCCGGGGGGACCTACGAGCAGTACTTC. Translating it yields CASSQAPGGTYEQYF.

The DNA for the CDR3 is TGTGCCAGCAGCCGCGGACAGACTGAAGCTTTCTTT. Amino acids: CASSRGQTEAFF. J is TRBJ1-1 and V is TRBV11-3; D is perhaps TRBD1 (6 bases). CDR3 size: 12 residues. Germline V CDR1 and CDR2: SGHNT, YENEEA. Trimming stripped 5 bases from V and 5 bases from J, with 9 bases between.

As DNA, the CDR3 is TGTGCCAGCAGCTTATGGGGCTTCAATTCACCCCTCCACTTT. This codes for CASSLWGFNSPLHF. The rearrangement uses TRBV7-9 and TRBJ1-6, with TRBD1 as a possible D gene (5 bases). This CDR3 spans 14 amino acids. Per the germline V gene, CDR1 is SEHNR and CDR2 is FQNEAQ (reference sequence). V lost 2 bases, J lost 7 bases, and 9 bases lay in between.

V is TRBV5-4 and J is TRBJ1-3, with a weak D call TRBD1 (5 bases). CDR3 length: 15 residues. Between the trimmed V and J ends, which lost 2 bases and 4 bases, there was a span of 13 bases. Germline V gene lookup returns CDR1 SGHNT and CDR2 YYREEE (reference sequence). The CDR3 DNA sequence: TGTGCCAGCAGCTTAGGACAAGATCGAGGAAACACCATATATTTT. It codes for CASSLGQDRGNTIYF.

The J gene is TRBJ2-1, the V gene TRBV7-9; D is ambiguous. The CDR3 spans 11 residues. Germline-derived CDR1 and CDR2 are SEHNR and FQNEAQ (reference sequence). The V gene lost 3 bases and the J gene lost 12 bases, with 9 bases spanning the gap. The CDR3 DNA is TGTGCCAGCAGCTTTCCGCAGGCGCAGTTCTTC. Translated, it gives CASSFPQAQFF.

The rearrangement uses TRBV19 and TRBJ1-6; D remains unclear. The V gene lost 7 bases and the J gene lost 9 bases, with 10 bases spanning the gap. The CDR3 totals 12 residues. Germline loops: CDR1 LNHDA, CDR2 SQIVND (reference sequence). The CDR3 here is CASKGLGSPLHF. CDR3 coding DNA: TGTGCCAGTAAAGGACTGGGTTCACCCCTCCACTTT.

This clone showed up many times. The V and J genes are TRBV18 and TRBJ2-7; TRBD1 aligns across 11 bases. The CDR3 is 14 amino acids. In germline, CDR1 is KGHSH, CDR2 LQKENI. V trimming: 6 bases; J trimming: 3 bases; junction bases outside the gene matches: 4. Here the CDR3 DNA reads TGTGCCAGCTCGGCCGGGACAGGGGGCTACGAGCAGTACTTC. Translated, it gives CASSAGTGGYEQYF. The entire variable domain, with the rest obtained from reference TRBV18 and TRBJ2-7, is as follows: NAGVMQNPRHLVRRRGQEARLRCSPMKGHSHVYWYRQLPEEGLKFMVYLQKENIIDESGMPKERFSAEFPKEGPSILRIQQVVRGDSAAYFCASSAGTGGYEQYFGPGTRLTVT.

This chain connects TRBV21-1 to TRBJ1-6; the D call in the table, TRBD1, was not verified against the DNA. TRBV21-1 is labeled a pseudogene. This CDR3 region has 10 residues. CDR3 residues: CASSKGAAHF. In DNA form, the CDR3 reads TGTGCCAGCAGCAAAGGGGCAGCCCACTTT.

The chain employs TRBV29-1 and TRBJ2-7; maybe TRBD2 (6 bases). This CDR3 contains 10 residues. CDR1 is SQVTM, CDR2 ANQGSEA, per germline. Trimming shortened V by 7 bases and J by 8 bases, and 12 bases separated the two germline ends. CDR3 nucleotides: TGCAGCGCTCGGGACTCCCAGCAGTACTTC. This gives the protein CSARDSQQYF.

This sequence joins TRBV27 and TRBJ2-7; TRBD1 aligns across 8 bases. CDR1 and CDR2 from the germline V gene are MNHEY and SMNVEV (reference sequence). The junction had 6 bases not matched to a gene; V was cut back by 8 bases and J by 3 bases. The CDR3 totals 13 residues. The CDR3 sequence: CASSDREGYEQYF. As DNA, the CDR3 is TGTGCCAGCTCGGACAGGGAAGGCTACGAGCAGTACTTC.

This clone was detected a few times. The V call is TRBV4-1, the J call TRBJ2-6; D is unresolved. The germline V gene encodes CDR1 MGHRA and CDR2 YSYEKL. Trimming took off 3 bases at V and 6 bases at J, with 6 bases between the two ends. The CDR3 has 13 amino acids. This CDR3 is CASSQATANVLTF. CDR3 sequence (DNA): TGCGCCAGCAGCCAGGCAACGGCCAACGTCCTGACTTTC.

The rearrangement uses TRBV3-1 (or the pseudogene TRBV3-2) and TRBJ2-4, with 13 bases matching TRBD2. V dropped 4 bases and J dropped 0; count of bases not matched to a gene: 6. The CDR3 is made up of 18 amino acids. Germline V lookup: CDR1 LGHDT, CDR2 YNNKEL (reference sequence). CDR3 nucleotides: TGTGCCAGCAGCCCCGGACTAGCGGGGGACTTAGCCAAAAACATTCAGTACTTC. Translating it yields CASSPGLAGDLAKNIQYF.

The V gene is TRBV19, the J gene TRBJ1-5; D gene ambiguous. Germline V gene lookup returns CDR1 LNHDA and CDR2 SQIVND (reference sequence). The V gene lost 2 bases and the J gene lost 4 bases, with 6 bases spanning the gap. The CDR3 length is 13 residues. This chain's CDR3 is CASSISVNQPQHF. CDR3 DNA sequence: TGTGCCAGTAGTATATCGGTGAATCAGCCCCAGCATTTT.

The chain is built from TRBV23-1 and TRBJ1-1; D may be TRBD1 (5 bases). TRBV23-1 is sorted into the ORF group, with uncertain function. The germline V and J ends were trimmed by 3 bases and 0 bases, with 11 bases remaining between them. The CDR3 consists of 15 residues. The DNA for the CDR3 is TGCGCCAGCAGTCATAAACAGGTACTGAACACTGAAGCTTTCTTT. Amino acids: CASSHKQVLNTEAFF.

The CDR3 sequence is CASSPRQGVTPLHF. The CDR3 bases are TGTGCCAGCAGCCCCCGGCAGGGGGTTACACCCCTCCACTTT. V gene TRBV7-2 combines with J gene TRBJ1-6, with 7 positions matching TRBD1. The CDR3 runs 14 residues. Germline CDR1 and CDR2: SGHTA and FQGNSA. Trimming removed 5 bases from V and 11 bases from J; junction bases left unmatched: 9. The variable domain in full, completed from reference TRBV7-2 and TRBJ1-6, reads GAGVSQSPSNKVTEKGKDVELRCDPISGHTALYWYRQSLGQGLEFLIYFQGNSAPDKSGLPSDRFSAERTGGSVSTLTIQRTQQEDSAVYLCASSPRQGVTPLHFGNGTRLTVT.

This chain's CDR3 is CASSQQRNSPADTQYF. The CDR3 coding sequence is TGCGCCAGCAGCCAGCAAAGAAACAGCCCCGCAGATACGCAGTATTTT. The gene calls are TRBV4-1 and TRBJ2-3; D is ambiguous. Trimming removed 3 bases from V and 4 bases from J, with 17 bases in between. From germline, CDR1 is MGHRA and CDR2 YSYEKL. The CDR3 contains 16 residues.

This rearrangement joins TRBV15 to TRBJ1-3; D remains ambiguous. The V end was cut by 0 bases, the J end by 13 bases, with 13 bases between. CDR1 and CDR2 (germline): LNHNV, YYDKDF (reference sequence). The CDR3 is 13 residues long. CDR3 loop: CATSRDLAHYIYF. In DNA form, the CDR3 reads TGTGCCACCAGCAGAGACCTCGCCCACTATATATATTTT. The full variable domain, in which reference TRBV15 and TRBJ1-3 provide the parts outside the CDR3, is DAMVIQNPRYQVTQFGKPVTLSCSQTLNHNVMYWYQQKSSQAPKLLFHYYDKDFNNEADTPDNFQSRRPNTSFCFLDIRSPGLGDTAMYLCATSRDLAHYIYFGEGSWLTVV.

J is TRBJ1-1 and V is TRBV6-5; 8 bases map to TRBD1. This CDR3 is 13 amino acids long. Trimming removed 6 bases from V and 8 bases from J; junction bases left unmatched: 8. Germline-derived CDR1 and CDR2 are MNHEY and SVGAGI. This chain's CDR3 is CASRSGTGREAFF. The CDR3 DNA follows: TGTGCCAGCAGATCCGGGACAGGCCGCGAAGCTTTCTTT.